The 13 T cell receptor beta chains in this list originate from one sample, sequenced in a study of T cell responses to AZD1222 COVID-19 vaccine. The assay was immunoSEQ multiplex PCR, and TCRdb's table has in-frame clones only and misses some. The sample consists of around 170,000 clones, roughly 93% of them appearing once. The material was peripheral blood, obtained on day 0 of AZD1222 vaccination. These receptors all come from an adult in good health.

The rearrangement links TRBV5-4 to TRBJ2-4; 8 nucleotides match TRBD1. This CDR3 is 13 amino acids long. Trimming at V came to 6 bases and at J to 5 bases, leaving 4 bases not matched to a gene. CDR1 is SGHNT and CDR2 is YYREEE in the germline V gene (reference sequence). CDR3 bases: TGTGCCAGCACCTCAGGGGGCCAAAACATTCAGTACTTC. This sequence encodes CASTSGGQNIQYF.

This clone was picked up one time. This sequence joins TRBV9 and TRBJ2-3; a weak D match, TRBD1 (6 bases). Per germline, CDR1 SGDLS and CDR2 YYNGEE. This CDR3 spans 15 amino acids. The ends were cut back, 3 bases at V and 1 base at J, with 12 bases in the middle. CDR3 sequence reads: CASSAETGRTDTQYF. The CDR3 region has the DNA TGTGCCAGCAGCGCCGAGACAGGCCGCACAGATACGCAGTATTTT.

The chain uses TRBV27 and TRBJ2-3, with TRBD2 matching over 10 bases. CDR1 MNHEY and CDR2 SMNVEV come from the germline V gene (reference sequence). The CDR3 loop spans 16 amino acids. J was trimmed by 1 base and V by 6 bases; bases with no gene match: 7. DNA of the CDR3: TGTGCCAGCAGAAATAGCGGGGGGCGGGGCACAGATACGCAGTATTTT. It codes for CASRNSGGRGTDTQYF.

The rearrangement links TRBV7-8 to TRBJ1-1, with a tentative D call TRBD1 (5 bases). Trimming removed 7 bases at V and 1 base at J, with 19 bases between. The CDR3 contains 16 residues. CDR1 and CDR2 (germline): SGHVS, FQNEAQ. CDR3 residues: CASTKGAGLGNTEAFF. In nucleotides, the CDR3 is TGTGCCAGCACCAAGGGAGCGGGGCTAGGGAACACTGAAGCTTTCTTT.

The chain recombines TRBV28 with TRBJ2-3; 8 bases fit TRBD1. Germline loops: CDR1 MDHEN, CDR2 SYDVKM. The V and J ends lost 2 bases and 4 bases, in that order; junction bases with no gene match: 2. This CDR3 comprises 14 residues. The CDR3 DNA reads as TGTGCCAGCAGTTTAGGACAGGGCTCAGATACGCAGTATTTT. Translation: CASSLGQGSDTQYF.

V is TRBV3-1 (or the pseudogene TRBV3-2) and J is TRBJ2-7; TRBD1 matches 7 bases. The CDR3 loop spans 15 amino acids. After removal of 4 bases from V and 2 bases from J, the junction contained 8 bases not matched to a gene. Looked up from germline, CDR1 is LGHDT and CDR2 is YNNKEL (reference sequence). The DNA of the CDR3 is TGTGCCAGCAGCCCCTACCGACAGGGCCCCTACGAGCAGTACTTC. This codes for CASSPYRQGPYEQYF.

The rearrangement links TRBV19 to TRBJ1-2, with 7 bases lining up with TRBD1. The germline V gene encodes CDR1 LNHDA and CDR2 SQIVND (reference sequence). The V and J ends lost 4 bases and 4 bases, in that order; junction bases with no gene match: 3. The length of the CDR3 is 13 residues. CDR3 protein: CASSTQGPYGYTF. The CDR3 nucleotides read TGTGCCAGTAGTACACAGGGGCCCTATGGCTACACCTTC. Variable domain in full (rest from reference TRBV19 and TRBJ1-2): DGGITQSPKYLFRKEGQNVTLSCEQNLNHDAMYWYRQDPGQGLRLIYYSQIVNDFQKGDIAEGYSVSREKKESFPLTVTSAQKNPTAFYLCASSTQGPYGYTFGSGTRLTVV.

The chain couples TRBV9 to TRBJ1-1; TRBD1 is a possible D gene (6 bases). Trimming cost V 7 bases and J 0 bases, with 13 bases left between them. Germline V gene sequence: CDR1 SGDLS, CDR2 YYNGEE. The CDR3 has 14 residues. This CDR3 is CASGGAIVNTEAFF. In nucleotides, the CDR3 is TGTGCCAGCGGGGGGGCAATCGTGAACACTGAAGCTTTCTTT.

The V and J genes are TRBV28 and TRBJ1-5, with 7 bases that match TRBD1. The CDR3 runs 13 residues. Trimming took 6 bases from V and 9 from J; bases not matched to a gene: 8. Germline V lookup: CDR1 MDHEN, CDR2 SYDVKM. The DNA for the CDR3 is TGTGCCAGCAGATATCAGGGGGAACTGCCCCAGCATTTT. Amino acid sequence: CASRYQGELPQHF.

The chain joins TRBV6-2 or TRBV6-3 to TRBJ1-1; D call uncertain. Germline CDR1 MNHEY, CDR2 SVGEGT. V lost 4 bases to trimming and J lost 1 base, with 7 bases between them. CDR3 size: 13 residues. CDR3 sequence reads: CASSSRGNTEAFF. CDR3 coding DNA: TGTGCCAGCAGTTCCAGAGGGAACACTGAAGCTTTCTTT.

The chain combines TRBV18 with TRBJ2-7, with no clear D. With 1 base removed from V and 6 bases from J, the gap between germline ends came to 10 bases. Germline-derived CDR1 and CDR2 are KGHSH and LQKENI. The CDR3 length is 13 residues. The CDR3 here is CASSPLLVGEQYF. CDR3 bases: TGTGCCAGCTCACCACTCCTTGTCGGCGAGCAGTACTTC.

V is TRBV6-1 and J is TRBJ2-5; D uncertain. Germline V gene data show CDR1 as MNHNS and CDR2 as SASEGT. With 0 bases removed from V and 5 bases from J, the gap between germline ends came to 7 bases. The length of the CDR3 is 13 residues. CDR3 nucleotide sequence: TGTGCCAGCAGTGAAGCCCCATGGGAGACCCAGTACTTC. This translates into CASSEAPWETQYF.

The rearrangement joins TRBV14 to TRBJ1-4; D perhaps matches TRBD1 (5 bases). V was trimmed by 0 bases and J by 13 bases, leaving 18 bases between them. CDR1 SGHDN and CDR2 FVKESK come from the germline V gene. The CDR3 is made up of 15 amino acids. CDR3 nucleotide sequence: TGTGCCAGCAGCCAAGAAACGGAGCGGAAGGGGTCACTGTTTTTT. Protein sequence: CASSQETERKGSLFF.